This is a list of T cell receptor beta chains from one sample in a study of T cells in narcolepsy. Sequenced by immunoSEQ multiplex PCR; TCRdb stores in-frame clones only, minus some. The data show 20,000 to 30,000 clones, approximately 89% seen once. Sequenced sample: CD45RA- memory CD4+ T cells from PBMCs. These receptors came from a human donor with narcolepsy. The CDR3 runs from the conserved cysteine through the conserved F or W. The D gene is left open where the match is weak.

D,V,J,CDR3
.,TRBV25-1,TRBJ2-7,CASRRGDEQYF
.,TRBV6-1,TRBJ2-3,CASSEVGKNPTQYF
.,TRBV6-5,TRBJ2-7,CASSYSFQGKWNEQYF
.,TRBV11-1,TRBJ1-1,CASSLGTGLNTEAFF
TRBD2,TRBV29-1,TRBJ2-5,CSVSPLAGGLQETQYF
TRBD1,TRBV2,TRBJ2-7,CASIRDRGFSYEQYF
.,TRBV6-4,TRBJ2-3,CASRALLSSDTQYF
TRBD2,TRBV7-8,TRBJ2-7,CASRGGSGTSSEQYF
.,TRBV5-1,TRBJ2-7,CASSFLNEQYF
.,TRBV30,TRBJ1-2,CAWNRAPDYGYTF
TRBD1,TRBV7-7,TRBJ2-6,CASGGTGGANVLTF
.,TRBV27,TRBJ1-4,CASRRRTNEKLFF
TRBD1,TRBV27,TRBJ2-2,CAVRDSSTGELFF
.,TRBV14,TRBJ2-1,CASSQYSGAYNEQFF
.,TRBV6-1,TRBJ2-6,CASSEGWASGANVLTF
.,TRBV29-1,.,CSVGQRYEQYF
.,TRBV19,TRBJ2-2,CASSQRPGVTGELFF
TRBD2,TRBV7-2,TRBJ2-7,CASSLPSGSSYEQYF
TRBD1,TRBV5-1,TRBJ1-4,CASSRKRQGSDEKLFF
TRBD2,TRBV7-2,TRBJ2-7,CASSSGLARRGEQYF
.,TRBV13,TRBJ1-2,CASSLSGDYGYTF
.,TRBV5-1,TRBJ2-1,CASSNRAGASGSNEQFF
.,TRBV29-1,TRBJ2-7,CSVESPGSGTYEQYF